This TCR beta chain was sequenced in a study of blood T cell repertoires in COVID-19. Study in general: Sources were T cells, B-cell-depleted T cells, or PBMCs; the material itself was cDNA or gDNA.

This clone has a handful of counts. Assay: immunoSEQ multiplex PCR; the TCRdb copy retains only in-frame clones and omits some. The sample includes under 350,000 clones, 86% seen only once; the top ten take 3.6%. Trimming took 3 bases from V and 0 from J, leaving 15 bases between them. The length of the CDR3 is 17 residues. Germline CDR1 reads LGHNA; CDR2 reads YSLEER. This TCR was sampled from a man younger than 35 with active or convalescent COVID-19. Sequenced material: peripheral blood. The V gene is TRBV4-3, the J gene TRBJ1-3; the D gene is possibly TRBD1 (5 bases). CDR3 sequence: CASSQDIVASSGNTIYF. The DNA for the CDR3 is TGCGCCAGCAGCCAGGACATAGTTGCTAGCTCTGGAAACACCATATATTTT.